The subject of this entry is one T cell receptor (beta chain). Its antigen is not identified. V was clipped by 0 bases and J by 1 base; unmatched bases: 8. Germline values: CDR1 SGHKS, CDR2 YYEKEE (reference sequence). The CDR3 runs to 18 residues. The data were taken from a study of cytomegalovirus exposure and HLA in healthy donors. Study overall: Among over 300 genotyped donors, roughly 80% fell in the Caucasian-associated ancestry cluster.

Study conclusions and caveats: For cytomegalovirus status, the classifier reportedly gave diagnoses with high specificity and sensitivity. The study labeled fewer than 200 TCR beta chains cytomegalovirus-associated. Researchers had no immune exposure information except CMV serostatus available.

Amplification used 60 Vbeta primers and 13 Jbeta primers. Assay: immunoSEQ multiplex PCR; the TCRdb copy retains only in-frame clones and omits some. Among around 140,000 clones listed, roughly 78% were seen once. This TCR was sampled from a man between 18 and 29 years old in good health and CMV-seropositive. The chain has TRBV5-5 and TRBJ2-5; 11 bases line up with TRBD2. Sample: PBMCs. As DNA, the CDR3 is TGTGCCAGCAGCTTGGCCGGGCGTACTAGCGGGAGCCAAGAGACCCAGTACTTC. This codes for CASSLAGRTSGSQETQYF.